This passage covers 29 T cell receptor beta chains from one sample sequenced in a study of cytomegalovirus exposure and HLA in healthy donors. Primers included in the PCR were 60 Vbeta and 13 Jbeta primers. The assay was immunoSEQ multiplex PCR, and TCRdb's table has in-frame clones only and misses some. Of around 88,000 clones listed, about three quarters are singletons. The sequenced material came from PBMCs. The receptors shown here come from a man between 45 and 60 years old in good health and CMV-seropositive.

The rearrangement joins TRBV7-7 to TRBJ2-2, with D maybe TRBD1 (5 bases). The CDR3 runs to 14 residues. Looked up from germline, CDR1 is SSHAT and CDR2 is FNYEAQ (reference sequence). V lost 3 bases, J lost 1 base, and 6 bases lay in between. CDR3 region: CASSFDRNTGELFF. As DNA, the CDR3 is TGTGCCAGCAGCTTCGACAGGAACACCGGGGAGCTGTTTTTT.

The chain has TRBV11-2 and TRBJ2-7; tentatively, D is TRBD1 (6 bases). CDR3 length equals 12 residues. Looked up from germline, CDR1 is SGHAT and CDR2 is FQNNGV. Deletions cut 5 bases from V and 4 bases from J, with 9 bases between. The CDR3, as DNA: TGTGCCAGCAGCAAAACAGGGTACGAGCAGTACTTC. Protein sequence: CASSKTGYEQYF.

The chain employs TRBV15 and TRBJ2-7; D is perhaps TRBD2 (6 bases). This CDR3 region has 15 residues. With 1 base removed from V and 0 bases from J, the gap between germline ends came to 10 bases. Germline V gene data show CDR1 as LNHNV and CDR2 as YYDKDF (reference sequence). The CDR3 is CATSRGGDFSYEQYF. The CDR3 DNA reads TGTGCCACCAGCAGAGGGGGGGACTTCTCCTACGAGCAGTACTTC. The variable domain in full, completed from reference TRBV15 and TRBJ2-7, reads DAMVIQNPRYQVTQFGKPVTLSCSQTLNHNVMYWYQQKSSQAPKLLFHYYDKDFNNEADTPDNFQSRRPNTSFCFLDIRSPGLGDTAMYLCATSRGGDFSYEQYFGPGTRLTVT.

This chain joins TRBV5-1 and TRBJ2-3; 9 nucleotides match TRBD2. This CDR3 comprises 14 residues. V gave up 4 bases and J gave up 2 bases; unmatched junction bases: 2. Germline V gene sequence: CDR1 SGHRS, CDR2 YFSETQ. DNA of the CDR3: TGCGCCAGCAGCCGACTAGCGGACACAGATACGCAGTATTTT. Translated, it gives CASSRLADTDTQYF.

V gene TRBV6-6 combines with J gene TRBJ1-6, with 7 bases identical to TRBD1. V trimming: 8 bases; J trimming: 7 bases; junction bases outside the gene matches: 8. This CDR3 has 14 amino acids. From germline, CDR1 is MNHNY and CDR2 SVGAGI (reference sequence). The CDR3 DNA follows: TGTGCCAGCCGTGCGGGACAGCTCAATTCACCCCTCCACTTT. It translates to CASRAGQLNSPLHF.

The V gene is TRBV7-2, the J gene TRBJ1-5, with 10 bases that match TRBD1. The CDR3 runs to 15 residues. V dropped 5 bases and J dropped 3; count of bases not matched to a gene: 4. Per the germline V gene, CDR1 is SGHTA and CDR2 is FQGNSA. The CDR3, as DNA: TGTGCCAGCAGCCAGGGACAGGGGAACAATCAGCCCCAGCATTTT. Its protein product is CASSQGQGNNQPQHF.

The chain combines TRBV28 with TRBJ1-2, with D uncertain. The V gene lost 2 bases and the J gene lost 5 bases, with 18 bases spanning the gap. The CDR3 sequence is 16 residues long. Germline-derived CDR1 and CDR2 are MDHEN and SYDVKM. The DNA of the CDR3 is TGTGCCAGCAGTTTAGCCCCGGCGGGGATCCTATATGGCTACACCTTC. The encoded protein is CASSLAPAGILYGYTF.

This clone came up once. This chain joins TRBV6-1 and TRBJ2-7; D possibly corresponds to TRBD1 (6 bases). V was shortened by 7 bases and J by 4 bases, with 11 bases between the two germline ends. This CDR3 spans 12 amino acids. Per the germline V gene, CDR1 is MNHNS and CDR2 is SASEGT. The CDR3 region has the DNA TGTGCCAGCATTACAGGGCTGTACGAGCAGTACTTC. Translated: CASITGLYEQYF.

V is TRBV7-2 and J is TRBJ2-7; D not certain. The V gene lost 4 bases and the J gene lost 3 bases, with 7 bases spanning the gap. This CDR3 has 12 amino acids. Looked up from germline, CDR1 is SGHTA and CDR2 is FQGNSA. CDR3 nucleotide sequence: TGTGCCAGCAGCTCAGACAACTACGAGCAGTACTTC. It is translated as CASSSDNYEQYF.

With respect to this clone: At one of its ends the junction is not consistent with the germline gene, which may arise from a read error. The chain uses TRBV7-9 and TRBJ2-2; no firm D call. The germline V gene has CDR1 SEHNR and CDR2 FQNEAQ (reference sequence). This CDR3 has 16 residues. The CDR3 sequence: CSSSLVRGTNTGELFF. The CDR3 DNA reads TGTTCCAGCAGCTTAGTGCGCGGAACGAACACCGGGGAGCTGTTTTTT.

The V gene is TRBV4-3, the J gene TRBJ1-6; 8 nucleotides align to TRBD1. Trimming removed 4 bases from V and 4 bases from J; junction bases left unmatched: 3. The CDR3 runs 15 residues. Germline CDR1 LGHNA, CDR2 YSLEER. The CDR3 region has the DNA TGCGCCAGCAGCCCGACAGGGGATTATAATTCACCCCTCCACTTT. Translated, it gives CASSPTGDYNSPLHF.

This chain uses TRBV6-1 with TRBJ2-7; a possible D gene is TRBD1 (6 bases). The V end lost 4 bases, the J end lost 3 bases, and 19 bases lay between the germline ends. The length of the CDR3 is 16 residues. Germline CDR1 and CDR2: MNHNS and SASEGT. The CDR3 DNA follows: TGTGCCAGCAGTGGTGCAGACAGGACCCCACTCTACGAGCAGTACTTC. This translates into CASSGADRTPLYEQYF.

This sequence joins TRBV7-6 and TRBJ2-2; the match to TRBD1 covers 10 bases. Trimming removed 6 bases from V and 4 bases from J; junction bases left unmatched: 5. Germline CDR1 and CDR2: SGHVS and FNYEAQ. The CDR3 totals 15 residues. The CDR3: CASRPRDRGTGELFF. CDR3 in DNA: TGTGCCAGCAGGCCCCGGGACAGGGGCACCGGGGAGCTGTTTTTT.

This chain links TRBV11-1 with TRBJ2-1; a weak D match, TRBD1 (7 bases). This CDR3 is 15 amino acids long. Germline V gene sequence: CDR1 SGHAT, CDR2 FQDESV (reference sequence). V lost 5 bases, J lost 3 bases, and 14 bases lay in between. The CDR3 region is CASSAHRGGYNEQFF. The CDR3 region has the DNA TGTGCCAGCAGCGCCCACAGGGGAGGCTACAATGAGCAGTTCTTC.

CDR3: CASSLFTGGNYEQYF. CDR3 DNA sequence: TGTGCCAGCAGTTTATTTACAGGGGGCAACTACGAGCAGTACTTC. The chain is built from TRBV27 and TRBJ2-7, with 9 bases lining up with TRBD1. V lost 1 base and J lost 3; bases outside the gene matches: 4. CDR1 and CDR2 from the germline V gene are MNHEY and SMNVEV (reference sequence). The CDR3 contains 15 residues.

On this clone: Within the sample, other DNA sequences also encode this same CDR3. CDR3 coding DNA: TGTGCCAGCAGTGACGGACAGGGGGCAGATACGCAGTATTTT. The encoded protein is CASSDGQGADTQYF. The chain combines TRBV6-4 with TRBJ2-3; 10 positions match TRBD1. J gave up 4 bases and V 2 bases, and 0 bases lay outside the gene matches. Germline assignment: CDR1 MRHNA and CDR2 SNTAGT. The CDR3 has 14 residues.

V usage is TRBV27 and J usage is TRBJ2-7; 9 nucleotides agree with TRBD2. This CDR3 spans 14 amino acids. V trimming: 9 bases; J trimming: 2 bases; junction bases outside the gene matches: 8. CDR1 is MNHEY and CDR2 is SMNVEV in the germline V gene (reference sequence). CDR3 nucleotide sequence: TGTGCCAGGACCGGTGCTAGCGGGGCCTACGAGCAGTACTTC. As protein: CARTGASGAYEQYF.

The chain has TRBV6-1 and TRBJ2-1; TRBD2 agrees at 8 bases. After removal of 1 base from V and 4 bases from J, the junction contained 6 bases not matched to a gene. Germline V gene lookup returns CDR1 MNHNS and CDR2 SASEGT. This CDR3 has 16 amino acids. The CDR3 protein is CASSEDRGGRYNEQFF. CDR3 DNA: TGTGCCAGCAGTGAAGATCGCGGGGGGAGATACAATGAGCAGTTCTTC.

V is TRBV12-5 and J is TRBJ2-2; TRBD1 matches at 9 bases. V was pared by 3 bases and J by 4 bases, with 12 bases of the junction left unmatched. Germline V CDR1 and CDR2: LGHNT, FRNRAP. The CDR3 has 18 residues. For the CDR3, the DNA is TGTGCTAGTGGTTTCATTCTACAGGGGGCGGCGAGCACCGGGGAGCTGTTTTTT. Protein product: CASGFILQGAASTGELFF. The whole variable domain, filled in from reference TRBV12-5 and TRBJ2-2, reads DARVTQTPRHKVTEMGQEVTMRCQPILGHNTVFWYRQTMMQGLELLAYFRNRAPLDDSGMPKDRFSAEMPDATLATLKIQPSEPRDSAVYFCASGFILQGAASTGELFFGEGSRLTVL.

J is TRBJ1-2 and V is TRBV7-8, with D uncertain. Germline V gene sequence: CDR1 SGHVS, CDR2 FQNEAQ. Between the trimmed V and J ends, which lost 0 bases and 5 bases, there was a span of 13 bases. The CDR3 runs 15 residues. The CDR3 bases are TGTGCCAGCAGCTTAGCGTTAACCCTCGGGTATGGCTACACCTTC. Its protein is CASSLALTLGYGYTF. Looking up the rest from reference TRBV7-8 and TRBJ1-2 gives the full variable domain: GAGVSQSPRYKVAKRGQDVALRCDPISGHVSLFWYQQALGQGPEFLTYFQNEAQLDKSGLPSDRFFAERPEGSVSTLKIQRTQQEDSAVYLCASSLALTLGYGYTFGSGTRLTVV.

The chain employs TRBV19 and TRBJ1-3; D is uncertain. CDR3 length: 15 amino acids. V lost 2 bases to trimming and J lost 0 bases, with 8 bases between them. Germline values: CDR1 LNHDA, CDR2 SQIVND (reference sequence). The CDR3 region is CASSISKSSGNTIYF. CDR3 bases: TGTGCCAGTAGTATATCGAAGAGCTCTGGAAACACCATATATTTT.

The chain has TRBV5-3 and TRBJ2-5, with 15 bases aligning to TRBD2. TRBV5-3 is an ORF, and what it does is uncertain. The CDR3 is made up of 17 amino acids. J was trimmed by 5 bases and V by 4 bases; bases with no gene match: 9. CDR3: CARSRPGLAGGEETQYF. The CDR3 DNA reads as TGTGCCAGAAGCCGACCGGGACTAGCGGGGGGTGAGGAGACCCAGTACTTC.

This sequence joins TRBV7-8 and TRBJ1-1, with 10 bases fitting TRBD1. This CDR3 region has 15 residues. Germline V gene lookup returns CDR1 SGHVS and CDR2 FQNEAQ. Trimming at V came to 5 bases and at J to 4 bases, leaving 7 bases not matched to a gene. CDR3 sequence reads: CASSVTGGWGTEAFF. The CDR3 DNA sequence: TGTGCCAGCAGCGTGACAGGGGGCTGGGGCACTGAAGCTTTCTTT.

CDR3 amino acids: CASSNRGPNTDTQYF. The CDR3, as DNA: TGTGCCAGCTCGAACAGGGGCCCAAACACAGATACGCAGTATTTT. This sequence joins TRBV7-8 and TRBJ2-3; 7 bases fit TRBD1. J was trimmed by 2 bases and V by 8 bases; bases with no gene match: 10. In germline, CDR1 is SGHVS, CDR2 FQNEAQ. The CDR3 spans 15 residues. Full variable domain (remainder filled in from reference TRBV7-8 and TRBJ2-3): GAGVSQSPRYKVAKRGQDVALRCDPISGHVSLFWYQQALGQGPEFLTYFQNEAQLDKSGLPSDRFFAERPEGSVSTLKIQRTQQEDSAVYLCASSNRGPNTDTQYFGPGTRLTVL.

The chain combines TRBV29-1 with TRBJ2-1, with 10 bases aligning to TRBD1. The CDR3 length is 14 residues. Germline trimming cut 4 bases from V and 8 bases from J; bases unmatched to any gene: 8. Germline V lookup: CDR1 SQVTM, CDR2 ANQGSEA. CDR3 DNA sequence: TGCAGCGTTGTAGGGACAGGGGTGAACGATGAGCAGTTCTTC. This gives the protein CSVVGTGVNDEQFF.

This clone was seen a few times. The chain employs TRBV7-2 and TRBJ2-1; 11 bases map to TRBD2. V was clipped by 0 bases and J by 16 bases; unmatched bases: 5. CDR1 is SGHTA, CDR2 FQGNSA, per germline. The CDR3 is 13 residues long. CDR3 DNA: TGTGCCAGCAGCTTAGCTAGCGGGGGGGCCTTTTTCTTC. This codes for CASSLASGGAFFF.

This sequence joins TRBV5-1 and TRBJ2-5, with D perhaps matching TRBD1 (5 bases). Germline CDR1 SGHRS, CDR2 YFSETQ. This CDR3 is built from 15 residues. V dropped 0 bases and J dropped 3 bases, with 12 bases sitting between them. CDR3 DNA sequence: TGCGCCAGCAGCTTGGTTTCCAGGGCCGAAGAGACCCAGTACTTC. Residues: CASSLVSRAEETQYF. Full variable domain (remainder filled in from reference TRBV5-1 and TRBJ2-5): KAGVTQTPRYLIKTRGQQVTLSCSPISGHRSVSWYQQTPGQGLQFLFEYFSETQRNKGNFPGRFSGRQFSNSRSEMNVSTLELGDSALYLCASSLVSRAEETQYFGPGTRLLVL.

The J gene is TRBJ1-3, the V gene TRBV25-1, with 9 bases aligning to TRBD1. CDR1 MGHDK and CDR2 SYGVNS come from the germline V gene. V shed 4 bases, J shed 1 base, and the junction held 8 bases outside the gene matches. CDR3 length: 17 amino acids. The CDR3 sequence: CASSVPPGQGSGNTIYF. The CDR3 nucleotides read TGTGCCAGCAGTGTACCCCCGGGACAGGGATCTGGAAACACCATATATTTT.

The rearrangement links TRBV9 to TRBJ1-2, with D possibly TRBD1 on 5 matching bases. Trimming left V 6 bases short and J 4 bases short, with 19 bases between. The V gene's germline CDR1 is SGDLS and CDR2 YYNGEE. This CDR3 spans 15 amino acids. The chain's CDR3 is CASTLSGHLAYGYTF. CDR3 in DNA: TGTGCCAGCACCCTATCTGGACACCTTGCCTATGGCTACACCTTC.